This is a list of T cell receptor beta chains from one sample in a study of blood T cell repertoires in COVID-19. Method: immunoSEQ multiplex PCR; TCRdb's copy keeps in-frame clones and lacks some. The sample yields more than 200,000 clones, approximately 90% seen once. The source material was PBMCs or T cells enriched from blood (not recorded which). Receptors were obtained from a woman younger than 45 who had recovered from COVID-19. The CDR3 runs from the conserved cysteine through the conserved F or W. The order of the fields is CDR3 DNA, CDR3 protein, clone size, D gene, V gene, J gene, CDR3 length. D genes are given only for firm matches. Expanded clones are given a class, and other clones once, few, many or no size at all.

TGTGCCACCAGCGAGAGTCAGGGGAACACTGAAGCTTTCTTT	CATSESQGNTEAFF	few	.	TRBV24-1	TRBJ1-1	14
TGTGCCAGCAGCTTAGATCCGGGGTCACCCCTCCACTTT	CASSLDPGSPLHF	few	.	TRBV11-2	TRBJ1-6	13
TGTGCCAGCAGCTTAGCGCTAAGAAGGACAACTAACTATGGCTACACCTTC	CASSLALRRTTNYGYTF	once	.	TRBV7-2	TRBJ1-2	17
TGTGCCAGCAGTCCCACCCGACAGGGAATCTATGGCTACACCTTC	CASSPTRQGIYGYTF	once	TRBD1	TRBV6-4	TRBJ1-2	15
TGTGCCAGCAGCTTAGGCGCAGCGGGAGTAGACAATGAGCAGTTCTTC	CASSLGAAGVDNEQFF	.	TRBD2	TRBV13	TRBJ2-1	16
TGTGCCAGCAGCTTACCCCCCAGGGAGACCCAGTACTTC	CASSLPPRETQYF	.	.	TRBV5-5	TRBJ2-5	13
TGTGCCAGCAGTTACCATATGACAGGGGACACTGAAGCTTTCTTT	CASSYHMTGDTEAFF	many	TRBD1	TRBV6-5	TRBJ1-1	15
TGTGCCAGCAGGTCCGGGGGGCCGTACGACTCTGGGGCCAACGTCCTGACTTTC	CASRSGGPYDSGANVLTF	.	.	TRBV5-4	TRBJ2-6	18
TGTGCCAGCATGGGACTAGGAAACACAGATACGCAGTATTTT	CASMGLGNTDTQYF	.	TRBD2	TRBV27	TRBJ2-3	14
TGTGCCAGCAGCTTAGATTCAGACAAGTCGAGGACCCAGTACTTC	CASSLDSDKSRTQYF	.	.	TRBV11-3	TRBJ2-5	15
TGCGCCAGCAGCCACGAAAGGGGAACGGGAGGGTCGTACTTC	CASSHERGTGGSYF	.	TRBD2	TRBV4-3	TRBJ2-7	14
TGTGCCTGGAGTGTACGGGGGGGCGCGTCTGAAGCTTTCTTT	CAWSVRGGASEAFF	.	.	TRBV30	TRBJ1-1	14
TGCAGTGCTAGTCGCGGGATTAACAATGAGCAGTTCTTC	CSASRGINNEQFF	.	.	TRBV20-1	TRBJ2-1	13
TGCGCCAGCAGCCAAGATATTTTTGGGTTCGGGACACCTAAGGATCCTTATGGCTACACCTTC	CASSQDIFGFGTPKDPYGYTF	.	.	TRBV4-3	TRBJ1-2	21
TGTGCCTCGGAGGGGTTGAACACTGAAGCTTTCTTT	CASEGLNTEAFF	once	.	TRBV18	TRBJ1-1	12
TGTGCCAGCAGTTTATCAGGGACAGAAACTGAAGCTTTCTTT	CASSLSGTETEAFF	.	TRBD1	TRBV27	TRBJ1-1	14
TGTGCCAGTAGTATTTCGGCAGGGGAAACTGAAGCTTTCTTT	CASSISAGETEAFF	.	.	TRBV19	TRBJ1-1	14
TGTGCCAGCAGCGCACGGGGGGGAGGTAAGATCGGCGAGCAGTACTTC	CASSARGGGKIGEQYF	few	TRBD2	TRBV9	TRBJ2-7	16
TGTGCCAGCAGTTTCGACTCGGGAACTACTTATGGCTACACCTTC	CASSFDSGTTYGYTF	once	.	TRBV28	TRBJ1-2	15
TGTGCCAGCAGCTCTAGCGGGAGCTCCTACAATGAGCAGTTCTTC	CASSSSGSSYNEQFF	.	TRBD2	TRBV11-1	TRBJ2-1	15
TGTGCCAGCAGTTACGGGACAGGGTTATACTACGAGCAGTACTTC	CASSYGTGLYYEQYF	.	TRBD1	TRBV6-5	TRBJ2-7	15
TGCGCCAGCAGCTTGGCCGGGGGGACGGAGAATTCACCCCTCCACTTT	CASSLAGGTENSPLHF	.	.	TRBV5-1	TRBJ1-6	16
TGCGCCAGCAGCTTGGTAGTAGGCAGGGGCTACGAGCAGTACTTC	CASSLVVGRGYEQYF	.	.	TRBV5-1	TRBJ2-7	15
TGTGCCAGCTCACGGTCCTCTACTTCCTACGAGCAGTACTTC	CASSRSSTSYEQYF	.	.	TRBV18	TRBJ2-7	14
TGCGCCAGCAGTGAGAGTCAGGGCTATCAACCCCAGCATTTT	CASSESQGYQPQHF	.	.	TRBV10-2	TRBJ1-5	14
TGTGCCAGCAGTTACCCGACCCCCAGCGGGAGTGTAGATGAGCAGTTCTTC	CASSYPTPSGSVDEQFF	.	TRBD2	TRBV28	TRBJ2-1	17
TGTGCCAGCAGTTTTGTAGGGCCGGGGGGCCTTGCAACTAATGAAAAACTGTTTTTT	CASSFVGPGGLATNEKLFF	.	.	TRBV28	TRBJ1-4	19
TGCAGCGTTGAGACAGGGGTTAACTATGGCTACACCTTC	CSVETGVNYGYTF	.	TRBD1	TRBV29-1	TRBJ1-2	13
TGTGCCAGCAGTTTTGTTCGAACAACCCGTGGAAACACCATATATTTT	CASSFVRTTRGNTIYF	.	.	TRBV28	TRBJ1-3	16
TGTGCCTGGAGTCTCCTGAGAGACACAGATACGCAGTATTTT	CAWSLLRDTDTQYF	.	.	TRBV30	TRBJ2-3	14
TGCGCCAGCAGCCAAGGGCCACGGGGCTCTGGAAACACCATATATTTT	CASSQGPRGSGNTIYF	.	.	TRBV4-1	TRBJ1-3	16
TGTGCCAGCAAACGGACAGGGAACATGAACACTGAAGCTTTCTTT	CASKRTGNMNTEAFF	.	TRBD1	TRBV27	TRBJ1-1	15
TGTGCCAGCTCACCTACAGGGAACACCGGGGAGCTGTTTTTT	CASSPTGNTGELFF	.	.	TRBV18	TRBJ2-2	14
TGTGCCAGCAGCCACACCGGGACAGGTTCCGAAGCTTTCTTT	CASSHTGTGSEAFF	.	TRBD1	TRBV3-1/TRBV3-2	TRBJ1-1	14
TGTGCCAGCAGCCCGACACTGAACACTGAAGCTTTCTTT	CASSPTLNTEAFF	.	.	TRBV14	TRBJ1-1	13
TGTGCCAGCAGCCAAATGACTAGACCAGGGGAGACCCAGTACTTC	CASSQMTRPGETQYF	.	.	TRBV3-1/TRBV3-2	TRBJ2-5	15
TGTGCCAGCAGTCAGGGCAATGAAGCTTTCTTT	CASSQGNEAFF	.	.	TRBV6-2/TRBV6-3	TRBJ1-1	11
TGTGCCAGCAGCTTGGGGACAGGGGAATATCAGCCCCAGCATTTT	CASSLGTGEYQPQHF	.	TRBD1	TRBV5-8	TRBJ1-5	15
TGTGCCAGCAGCCCCGGGAGGCGTCTCGCGGGTGGGCAGTACTTC	CASSPGRRLAGGQYF	.	TRBD2	TRBV3-1/TRBV3-2	TRBJ2-7	15
TGCGCCAGCAGCCCGGGCCCTACAGACAGGCTTGTCTATGGCTACACCTTC	CASSPGPTDRLVYGYTF	.	.	TRBV5-1	TRBJ1-2	17
TGTGCCAGCAGCGTCACCCCCTCCGGGGGTTCACCCCTCCACTTT	CASSVTPSGGSPLHF	few	.	TRBV9	TRBJ1-6	15
TGTGCCAGCAGTGTGAGGAGGGCTTCGGGCACAGATACGCAGTATTTT	CASSVRRASGTDTQYF	.	.	TRBV6-1	TRBJ2-3	16